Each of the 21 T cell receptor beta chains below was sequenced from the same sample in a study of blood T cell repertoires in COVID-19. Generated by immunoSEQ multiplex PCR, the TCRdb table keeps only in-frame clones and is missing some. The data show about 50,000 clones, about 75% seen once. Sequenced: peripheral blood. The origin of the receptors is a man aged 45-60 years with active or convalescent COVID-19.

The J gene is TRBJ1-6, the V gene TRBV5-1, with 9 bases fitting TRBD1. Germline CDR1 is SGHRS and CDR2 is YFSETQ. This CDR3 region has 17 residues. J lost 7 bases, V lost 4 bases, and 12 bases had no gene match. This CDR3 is CASSPTAGTGRNSPLHF. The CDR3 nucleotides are TGCGCCAGCAGCCCGACCGCCGGGACAGGGCGAAATTCACCCCTCCACTTT. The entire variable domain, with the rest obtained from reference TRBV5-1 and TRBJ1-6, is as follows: KAGVTQTPRYLIKTRGQQVTLSCSPISGHRSVSWYQQTPGQGLQFLFEYFSETQRNKGNFPGRFSGRQFSNSRSEMNVSTLELGDSALYLCASSPTAGTGRNSPLHFGNGTRLTVT.

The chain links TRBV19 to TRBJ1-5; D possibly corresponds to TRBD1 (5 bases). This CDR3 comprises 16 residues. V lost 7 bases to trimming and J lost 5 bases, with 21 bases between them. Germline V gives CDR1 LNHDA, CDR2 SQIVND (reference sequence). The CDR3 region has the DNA TGTGCCAGTATGAACCGGTGGACACGAGATGATCAGCCCCAGCATTTT. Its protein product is CASMNRWTRDDQPQHF. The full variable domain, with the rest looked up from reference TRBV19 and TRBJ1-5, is DGGITQSPKYLFRKEGQNVTLSCEQNLNHDAMYWYRQDPGQGLRLIYYSQIVNDFQKGDIAEGYSVSREKKESFPLTVTSAQKNPTAFYLCASMNRWTRDDQPQHFGDGTRLSIL.

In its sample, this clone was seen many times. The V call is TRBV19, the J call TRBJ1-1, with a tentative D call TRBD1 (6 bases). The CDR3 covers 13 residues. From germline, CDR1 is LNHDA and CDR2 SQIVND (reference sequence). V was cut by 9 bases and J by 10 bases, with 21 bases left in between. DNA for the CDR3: TGTGCCAGCCAAGGGGGGGCGGGGGGGGGAGCTTTCTTT. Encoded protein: CASQGGAGGGAFF.

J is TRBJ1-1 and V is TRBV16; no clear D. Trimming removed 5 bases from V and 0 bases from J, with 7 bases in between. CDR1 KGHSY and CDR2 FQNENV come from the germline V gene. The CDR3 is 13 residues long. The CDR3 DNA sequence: TGTGCCAGCAGCAAAATCATGAACACTGAAGCTTTCTTT. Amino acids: CASSKIMNTEAFF.

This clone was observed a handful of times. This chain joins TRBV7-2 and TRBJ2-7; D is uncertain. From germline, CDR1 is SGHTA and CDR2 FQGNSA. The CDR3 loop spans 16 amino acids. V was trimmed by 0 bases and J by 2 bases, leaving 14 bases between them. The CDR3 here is CASSLAPTGLAYEQYF. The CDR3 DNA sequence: TGTGCCAGCAGCTTAGCGCCTACCGGGTTAGCCTACGAGCAGTACTTC.

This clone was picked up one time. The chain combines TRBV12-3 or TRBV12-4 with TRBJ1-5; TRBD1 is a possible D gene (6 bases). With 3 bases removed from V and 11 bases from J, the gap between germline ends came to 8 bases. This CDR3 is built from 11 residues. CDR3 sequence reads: CASSLGDTQHF. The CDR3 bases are TGTGCCAGCAGTTTGGGGGACACCCAGCATTTT.

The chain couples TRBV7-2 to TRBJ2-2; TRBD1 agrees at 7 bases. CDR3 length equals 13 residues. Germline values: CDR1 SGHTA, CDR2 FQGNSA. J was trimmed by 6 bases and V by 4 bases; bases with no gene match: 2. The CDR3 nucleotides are TGTGCCAGCAGCTGGCAGGGGGCCGGGGAGCTGTTTTTT. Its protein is CASSWQGAGELFF. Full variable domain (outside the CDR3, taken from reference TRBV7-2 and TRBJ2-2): GAGVSQSPSNKVTEKGKDVELRCDPISGHTALYWYRQSLGQGLEFLIYFQGNSAPDKSGLPSDRFSAERTGGSVSTLTIQRTQQEDSAVYLCASSWQGAGELFFGEGSRLTVL.

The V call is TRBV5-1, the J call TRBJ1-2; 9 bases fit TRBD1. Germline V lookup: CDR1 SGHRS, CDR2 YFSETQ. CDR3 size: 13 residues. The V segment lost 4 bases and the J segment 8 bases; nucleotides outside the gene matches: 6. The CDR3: CASSPGQGQGYTF. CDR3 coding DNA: TGCGCCAGCAGCCCAGGACAGGGGCAAGGCTACACCTTC.

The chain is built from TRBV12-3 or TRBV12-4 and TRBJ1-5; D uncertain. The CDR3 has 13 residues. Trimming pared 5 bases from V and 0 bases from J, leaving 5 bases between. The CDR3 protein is CASSPNSNQPQHF. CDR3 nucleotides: TGTGCCAGCAGTCCCAATAGCAATCAGCCCCAGCATTTT.

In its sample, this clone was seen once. CDR3 bases: TGTGCCAGCGGAATAGACAGGGGAGTATACGAGCAGTACTTC. It specifies CASGIDRGVYEQYF. This chain links TRBV7-8 with TRBJ2-7; 8 nucleotides agree with TRBD1. The CDR3 covers 14 residues. V was clipped by 8 bases and J by 4 bases; unmatched bases: 10. CDR1 is SGHVS, CDR2 FQNEAQ, per germline.

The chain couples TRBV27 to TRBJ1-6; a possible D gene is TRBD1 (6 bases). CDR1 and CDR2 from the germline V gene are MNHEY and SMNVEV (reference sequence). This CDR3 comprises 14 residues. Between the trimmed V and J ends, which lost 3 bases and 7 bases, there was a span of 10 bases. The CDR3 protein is CASSFFQGNSPLHF. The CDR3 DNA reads TGTGCCAGCAGTTTTTTCCAGGGGAATTCACCCCTCCACTTT.

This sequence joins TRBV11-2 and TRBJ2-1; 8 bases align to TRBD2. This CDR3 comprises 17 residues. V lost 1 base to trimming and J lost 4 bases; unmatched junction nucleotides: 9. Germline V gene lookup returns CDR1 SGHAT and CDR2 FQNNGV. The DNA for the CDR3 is TGTGCCAGCAGCTTAGGTCCGGAGCGGGGGTCTTACAATGAGCAGTTCTTC. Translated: CASSLGPERGSYNEQFF. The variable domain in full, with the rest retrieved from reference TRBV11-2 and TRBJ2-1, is EAGVAQSPRYKIIEKRQSVAFWCNPISGHATLYWYQQILGQGPKLLIQFQNNGVVDDSQLPKDRFSAERLKGVDSTLKIQPAKLEDSAVYLCASSLGPERGSYNEQFFGPGTRLTVL.

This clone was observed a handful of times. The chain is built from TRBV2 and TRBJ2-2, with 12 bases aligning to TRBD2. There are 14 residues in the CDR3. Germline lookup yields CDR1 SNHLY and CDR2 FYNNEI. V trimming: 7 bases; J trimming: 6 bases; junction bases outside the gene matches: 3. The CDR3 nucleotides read TGTGCCAGCAACCGACTAGCGGGAGCCGGGGAGCTGTTTTTT. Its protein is CASNRLAGAGELFF.

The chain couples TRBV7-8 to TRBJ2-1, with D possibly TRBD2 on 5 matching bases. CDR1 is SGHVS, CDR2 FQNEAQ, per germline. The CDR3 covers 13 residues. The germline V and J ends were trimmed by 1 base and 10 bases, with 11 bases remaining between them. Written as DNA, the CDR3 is TGTGCCAGCAGCTTAGGGAGGTCGTGGGAGCAGTTCTTC. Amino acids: CASSLGRSWEQFF. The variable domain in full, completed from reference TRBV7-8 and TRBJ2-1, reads GAGVSQSPRYKVAKRGQDVALRCDPISGHVSLFWYQQALGQGPEFLTYFQNEAQLDKSGLPSDRFFAERPEGSVSTLKIQRTQQEDSAVYLCASSLGRSWEQFFGPGTRLTVL.

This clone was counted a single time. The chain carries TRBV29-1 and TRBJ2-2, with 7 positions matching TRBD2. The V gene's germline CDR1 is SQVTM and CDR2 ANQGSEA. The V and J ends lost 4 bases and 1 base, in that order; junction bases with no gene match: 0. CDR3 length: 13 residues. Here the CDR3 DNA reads TGCAGCGTTGGCGGGAGGAACACCGGGGAGCTGTTTTTT. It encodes CSVGGRNTGELFF.

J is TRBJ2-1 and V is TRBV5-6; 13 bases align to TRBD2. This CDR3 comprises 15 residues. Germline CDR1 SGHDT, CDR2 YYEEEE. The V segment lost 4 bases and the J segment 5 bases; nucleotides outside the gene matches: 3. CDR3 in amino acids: CASSGGTSGDNEQFF. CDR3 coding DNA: TGTGCCAGCAGCGGCGGGACTAGCGGGGACAATGAGCAGTTCTTC.

In DNA, the CDR3 is TGTGCCAGCAGCGTCGGGACAGGTGGATACAATGAGCAGTTCTTC. The encoded protein is CASSVGTGGYNEQFF. The rearrangement uses TRBV9 and TRBJ2-1; TRBD1 matches 8 bases. The CDR3 has 15 amino acids. Germline V CDR1 and CDR2: SGDLS, YYNGEE. The trim removed 2 bases at V and 4 bases at J, leaving 5 bases unmatched.

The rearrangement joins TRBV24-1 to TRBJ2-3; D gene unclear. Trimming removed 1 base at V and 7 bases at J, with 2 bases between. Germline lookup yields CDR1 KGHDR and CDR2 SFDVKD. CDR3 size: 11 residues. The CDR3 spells CATSDFNTQYF. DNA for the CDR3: TGTGCCACCAGTGATTTCAATACGCAGTATTTT.

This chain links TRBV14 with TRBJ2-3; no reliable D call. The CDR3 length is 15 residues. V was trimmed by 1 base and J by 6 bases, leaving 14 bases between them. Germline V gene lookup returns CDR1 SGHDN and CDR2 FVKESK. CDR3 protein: CASSQARLLRDTQYF. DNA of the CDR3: TGTGCCAGCAGCCAAGCGAGGCTTTTAAGGGATACGCAGTATTTT.

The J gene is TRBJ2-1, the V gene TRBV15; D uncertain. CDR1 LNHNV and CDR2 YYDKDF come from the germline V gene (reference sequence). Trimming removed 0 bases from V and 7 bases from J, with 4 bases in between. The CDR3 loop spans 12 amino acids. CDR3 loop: CATSRDENEQFF. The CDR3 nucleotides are TGTGCCACCAGCAGAGACGAGAATGAGCAGTTCTTC.

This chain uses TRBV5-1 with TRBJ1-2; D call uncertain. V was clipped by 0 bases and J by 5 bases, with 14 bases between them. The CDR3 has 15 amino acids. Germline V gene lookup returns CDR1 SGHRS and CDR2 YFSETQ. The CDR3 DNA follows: TGCGCCAGCAGCTTGGACCCCTCTTCTAGGTATGGCTACACCTTC. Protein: CASSLDPSSRYGYTF.